The next 29 T cell receptor beta chains were all read from a single sample in a study of T cell repertoires in cytomegalovirus infection. TCRdb itself ran the reads through MiXCR, one entry per CDR3 protein. The top ten hold 12% of the sample, which has around 800,000 distinct CDR3 sequences, approximately 29% seen once. The antigens of these receptors remain unknown. The sequenced sample was cultured CD8+ T cells from PBMCs, obtained from culture after CMV antigen stimulation. Every receptor here comes from a human donor in good health (CMV status not recorded). Some clones in this sample may be carry-over from other donors' samples.

This clonotype was counted a few times. The rearrangement links TRBV7-6 to TRBJ1-5, with D possibly being TRBD1 (6 bases). In germline, CDR1 is SGHVS, CDR2 FNYEAQ. The CDR3 extends over 17 amino acids. The V and J ends lost 2 bases and 4 bases respectively, with 18 bases between them. CDR3: CASSLRSTGRDNQPQHF. In DNA, the CDR3 is TGTGCCAGCAGCTTACGATCGACAGGTCGCGATAATCAGCCCCAGCATTTT.

The genes are TRBV4-2 and TRBJ2-5; 11 bases are a match to TRBD2. The V segment lost 2 bases and the J segment 5 bases; nucleotides outside the gene matches: 4. The CDR3 spans 15 residues. Germline CDR1 LGHNA, CDR2 YNFKEQ. The CDR3: CASSQIPSGRETQYF. The CDR3 DNA reads TGTGCCAGCAGCCAAATTCCTAGCGGGAGGGAGACCCAGTACTTC.

This clonotype was detected only a few times. V gene TRBV6-5 combines with J gene TRBJ2-3; 9 bases are a match to TRBD2. Trimming at V came to 0 bases and at J to 8 bases, leaving 0 bases not matched to a gene. Germline V lookup: CDR1 MNHEY, CDR2 SVGAGI. CDR3 length: 13 residues. The CDR3 here is CASSYSTSGTQYF. CDR3 in DNA: TGTGCCAGCAGTTACTCGACTAGCGGTACGCAGTATTTT.

The chain links TRBV12-3 or TRBV12-4 to TRBJ2-5, with 11 bases identical to TRBD2. With 6 bases clipped from V and 2 bases from J, the junction kept 5 bases outside the gene matches. The CDR3 has 15 amino acids. CDR3 DNA sequence: TGTGCCAGCAGGCCTAGCGGGGGGACGCAAGAGACCCAGTACTTC. As protein: CASRPSGGTQETQYF.

This clonotype was seen a few times. The V call is TRBV7-9, the J call TRBJ2-5; no reliable D call. The CDR3 length is 15 residues. The germline V gene encodes CDR1 SEHNR and CDR2 FQNEAQ (reference sequence). V dropped 1 base and J dropped 0 bases, with 9 bases sitting between them. For the CDR3, the DNA is TGTGCCAGCAGCTTAGTGGTGGTTTACCAAGAGACCCAGTACTTC. Protein: CASSLVVVYQETQYF.

This clonotype occurred once. This chain links TRBV7-9 with TRBJ1-2, with 9 bases identical to TRBD1. The CDR3 covers 16 residues. CDR1 SEHNR and CDR2 FQNEAQ come from the germline V gene (reference sequence). J gave up 10 bases and V 4 bases, and 16 bases lay outside the gene matches. The DNA for the CDR3 is TGTGCCAGCAGCTCACATCGACAGGGGGTAGCGGATGACTACACCTTC. Residues: CASSSHRQGVADDYTF. The full variable domain, in which reference TRBV7-9 and TRBJ1-2 provide the parts outside the CDR3, is DTGVSQNPRHKITKRGQNVTFRCDPISEHNRLYWYRQTLGQGPEFLTYFQNEAQLEKSRLLSDRFSAERPKGSFSTLEIQRTEQGDSAMYLCASSSHRQGVADDYTFGSGTRLTVV.

DNA of the CDR3: TGTGCCAGTACTGGCTGGGCATCGGACACTGAAGCTTTCTTT. Encoded protein: CASTGWASDTEAFF. The chain has TRBV19 and TRBJ1-1, with D uncertain. Trimming shortened V by 7 bases and J by 3 bases, and 15 bases separated the two germline ends. CDR1 is LNHDA and CDR2 is SQIVND in the germline V gene (reference sequence). The CDR3 has 14 residues.

As regards this clonotype: The junction departs from germline at one end; a sequencing error may be responsible. The chain carries TRBV27 and TRBJ2-1, with 12 bases fitting TRBD1. The germline CDR1 and CDR2 sequences are MNHEY and SMNVEV (reference sequence). The CDR3 length is 18 residues. DNA for the CDR3: TGTGCCAGCAGTTTACCCCCGCCGGGACAGGGGGCCTACAATGAGCAGATCTTC. Protein: CASSLPPPGQGAYNEQIF.

The chain combines TRBV7-2 with TRBJ2-1; D gene uncertain. Germline-derived CDR1 and CDR2 are SGHTA and FQGNSA. V was pared by 3 bases and J by 8 bases, with 8 bases between. The CDR3 loop spans 12 amino acids. CDR3 amino acids: CASSFTSDEQFF. Here the CDR3 DNA reads TGTGCCAGCAGCTTTACATCGGATGAGCAGTTCTTC.

The sample holds many counts of this clonotype. The rearrangement links TRBV15 to TRBJ2-7, with D hard to call. Trimming took 3 bases from V and 5 from J, leaving 5 bases between them. The CDR3 covers 11 residues. Looked up from germline, CDR1 is LNHNV and CDR2 is YYDKDF (reference sequence). The CDR3 loop is CATSSHNEQYF. CDR3 nucleotide sequence: TGTGCCACCAGCAGCCACAACGAGCAGTACTTC.

This clonotype has just a few counts. The V call is TRBV5-1, the J call TRBJ1-5; 7 bases are a match to TRBD1. V shed 4 bases and J 7 bases; nucleotides not matched to a gene: 11. Germline CDR1 and CDR2: SGHRS and YFSETQ. The CDR3 spans 15 residues. The CDR3 loop is CASSPTGRGDQPQHF. The DNA for the CDR3 is TGCGCCAGCAGCCCCACGGGCAGGGGGGACCAGCCCCAGCATTTT.

The CDR3 spells CASRKTSGGAVEQFF. The CDR3 nucleotides are TGTGCCAGCAGGAAGACTAGCGGGGGGGCCGTTGAGCAGTTCTTC. The V call is TRBV7-8, the J call TRBJ2-1, with 14 bases fitting TRBD2. Trimming removed 6 bases from V and 9 bases from J; junction bases left unmatched: 7. The CDR3 consists of 15 residues. Per germline, CDR1 SGHVS and CDR2 FQNEAQ.

This clonotype turned up a few times. The V gene is TRBV3-1, the J gene TRBJ2-3; TRBD2 agrees at 11 bases. CDR3 size: 16 residues. The junction had 8 bases not matched to a gene; V was cut back by 4 bases and J by 5 bases. The germline V gene has CDR1 LGHDT and CDR2 YNNKEL (reference sequence). DNA of the CDR3: TGTGCCAGCAGCCCATTACTAGCGGGGGAAGGAGATACGCAGTATTTT. Amino acid sequence: CASSPLLAGEGDTQYF.

The genes are TRBV25-1 and TRBJ1-2, with a tentative D call TRBD1 (6 bases). Deletions cut 8 bases from V and 0 bases from J, with 13 bases between. CDR3 length equals 14 residues. CDR1 MGHDK and CDR2 SYGVNS come from the germline V gene. The CDR3, as DNA: TGTGCCAGCTCCTGGACAGAATCTAACTATGGCTACACCTTC. Protein product: CASSWTESNYGYTF.

This clonotype was seen more than once but under ten times. This chain joins TRBV29-1 and TRBJ1-1, with D unclear. The germline V gene encodes CDR1 SQVTM and CDR2 ANQGSEA. The CDR3 is 11 residues long. Deletions cut 4 bases from V and 2 bases from J, with 5 bases between. In nucleotides, the CDR3 is TGCAGCGTTGTCGGCAACACTGAAGCTTTCTTT. As protein: CSVVGNTEAFF.

At least ten counts were recorded for this clonotype. This chain joins TRBV7-2 and TRBJ2-1, with 9 bases aligning to TRBD2. The CDR3 runs 19 residues. V gave up 2 bases and J gave up 0 bases; unmatched junction bases: 11. CDR1 and CDR2 from the germline V gene are SGHTA and FQGNSA. The CDR3 nucleotides read TGTGCCAGCAGCTTATCCAGCGGGGGGTCCCCTAGCTCCTACAATGAGCAGTTCTTC. Amino acids: CASSLSSGGSPSSYNEQFF.

The chain combines TRBV20-1 with TRBJ1-5, with 7 bases identical to TRBD1. CDR1 and CDR2 from the germline V gene are DFQATT and SNEGSKA (reference sequence). After removal of 2 bases from V and 3 bases from J, the junction contained 1 base not matched to a gene. The CDR3 consists of 13 residues. The CDR3 DNA follows: TGCAGTGCTAGAACAGGGGACAATCAGCCCCAGCATTTT. Protein sequence: CSARTGDNQPQHF.

There are a few counts of this clonotype. This chain joins TRBV19 and TRBJ1-1, with D unresolved. V was pared by 11 bases and J by 0 bases, with 22 bases between. The CDR3 loop spans 16 amino acids. The germline CDR1 and CDR2 sequences are LNHDA and SQIVND (reference sequence). The CDR3 DNA sequence: TGTGCCTCCCGGGCTCCGGGAGGGCTAATGAACACTGAAGCTTTCTTT. Translated, it gives CASRAPGGLMNTEAFF.

In its sample, this clonotype was seen a few times. Written as DNA, the CDR3 is TGTGCCAGCAGCTTAGGATCTTCGGAAGATGGAAACACCATATATTTT. It translates to CASSLGSSEDGNTIYF. The rearrangement joins TRBV7-9 to TRBJ1-3; D is unclear. The germline CDR1 and CDR2 sequences are SEHNR and FQNEAQ (reference sequence). The CDR3 is 16 residues long. V lost 1 base and J lost 3, with 13 bases in between.

The chain joins TRBV7-2 to TRBJ1-1; 10 bases match TRBD1. This CDR3 region has 15 residues. Trimming at V came to 6 bases and at J to 3 bases, leaving 7 bases not matched to a gene. Germline V gives CDR1 SGHTA, CDR2 FQGNSA. The DNA for the CDR3 is TGTGCCAGCAGGAAAGACAGGGGGCGCGACACTGAAGCTTTCTTT. This sequence encodes CASRKDRGRDTEAFF. Full variable domain (missing parts from reference TRBV7-2 and TRBJ1-1): GAGVSQSPSNKVTEKGKDVELRCDPISGHTALYWYRQSLGQGLEFLIYFQGNSAPDKSGLPSDRFSAERTGGSVSTLTIQRTQQEDSAVYLCASRKDRGRDTEAFFGQGTRLTVV.

This clonotype was observed a few times. This chain links TRBV6-2 or TRBV6-3 with TRBJ1-1, with 7 bases that match TRBD1. Germline CDR1 and CDR2: MNHEY and SVGEGT. This CDR3 is 14 amino acids long. V lost 4 bases and J lost 3; bases outside the gene matches: 5. CDR3 sequence reads: CASSSGQFYTEAFF. Here the CDR3 DNA reads TGTGCCAGCAGTTCGGGACAGTTCTACACTGAAGCTTTCTTT.

This clonotype was recorded a few times. V and J are TRBV2 and TRBJ1-1; possible D gene TRBD1, 6 bases. Germline V gene sequence: CDR1 SNHLY, CDR2 FYNNEI. The CDR3 sequence is 13 residues long. Trimming cost V 7 bases and J 3 bases, with 12 bases left between them. Here the CDR3 DNA reads TGTGCCAGCACCAGAAAGGGGGACACTGAAGCTTTCTTT. Protein sequence: CASTRKGDTEAFF.

CDR3 loop: CASGGAISGEQFF. CDR3 DNA: TGTGCTTCGGGGGGCGCCATATCCGGGGAGCAGTTCTTC. This chain uses TRBV7-9 with TRBJ2-1, with a tentative D call TRBD2 (7 bases). Germline lookup yields CDR1 SEHNR and CDR2 FQNEAQ (reference sequence). CDR3 size: 13 residues.

The chain uses TRBV27 and TRBJ2-5; D gene ambiguous. From germline, CDR1 is MNHEY and CDR2 SMNVEV (reference sequence). The CDR3 is made up of 14 amino acids. Trimming shortened V by 1 base and J by 1 base, and 7 bases separated the two germline ends. CDR3 in DNA: TGTGCCAGCAGTTTATTTTCGGGCCAAGAGACCCAGTACTTC. It specifies CASSLFSGQETQYF.

This clonotype was seen a handful of times. The genes are TRBV6-1 and TRBJ1-1, with unresolved D. Germline V gene sequence: CDR1 MNHNS, CDR2 SASEGT. The length of the CDR3 is 15 residues. V lost 5 bases and J lost 2, with 15 bases in between. In nucleotides, the CDR3 is TGTGCCAGCAGTCAAACGCGGGGAATTAACACTGAAGCTTTCTTT. Amino acid sequence: CASSQTRGINTEAFF.

This clonotype was seen a single time. The chain links TRBV7-6 to TRBJ2-7; possibly TRBD1 or TRBD2 for D (5 bases each). The CDR3 extends over 15 amino acids. Trimming cost V 4 bases and J 2 bases, with 15 bases left between them. Per germline, CDR1 SGHVS and CDR2 FNYEAQ. This CDR3 is CASSSIPGRTYEQYF. DNA of the CDR3: TGTGCCAGCAGCTCTATACCGGGACGGACCTACGAGCAGTACTTC. The whole variable domain, remainder taken from reference TRBV7-6 and TRBJ2-7, is GAGVSQSPRYKVTKRGQDVALRCDPISGHVSLYWYRQALGQGPEFLTYFNYEAQQDKSGLPNDRFSAERPEGSISTLTIQRTEQRDSAMYRCASSSIPGRTYEQYFGPGTRLTVT.

A word on this clonotype: Its ends do not fully match the called genes, so a read error is possible. This chain joins TRBV7-6 and TRBJ2-7; 9 nucleotides align to TRBD2. Per germline, CDR1 SGHVS and CDR2 FNYEAQ. The CDR3 runs 14 residues. DNA of the CDR3: TGTGTCAGCAGCTTAGCGGGGGCGGGGGACGAGCAGTACTTC. This gives the protein CVSSLAGAGDEQYF.

This clonotype was picked up a small number of times. V and J are TRBV2 and TRBJ2-4; perhaps TRBD1 as D (6 bases). The CDR3 is 12 residues long. The V end was cut by 7 bases, the J end by 8 bases, with 12 bases between. Germline V gives CDR1 SNHLY, CDR2 FYNNEI. The CDR3: CASKHRDDIQYF. The CDR3 nucleotides read TGTGCCAGCAAACACAGGGATGACATTCAGTACTTC.

The chain couples TRBV7-3 to TRBJ2-3; D gene ambiguous. The ends were cut back, 3 bases at V and 6 bases at J, with 16 bases in the middle. The CDR3 is made up of 15 amino acids. Looked up from germline, CDR1 is SGHTA and CDR2 is FQGTGA. The CDR3 DNA sequence: TGTGCCAGCAGCTTTGGCTCCTCCTCCTCGGATACGCAGTATTTT. It codes for CASSFGSSSSDTQYF.